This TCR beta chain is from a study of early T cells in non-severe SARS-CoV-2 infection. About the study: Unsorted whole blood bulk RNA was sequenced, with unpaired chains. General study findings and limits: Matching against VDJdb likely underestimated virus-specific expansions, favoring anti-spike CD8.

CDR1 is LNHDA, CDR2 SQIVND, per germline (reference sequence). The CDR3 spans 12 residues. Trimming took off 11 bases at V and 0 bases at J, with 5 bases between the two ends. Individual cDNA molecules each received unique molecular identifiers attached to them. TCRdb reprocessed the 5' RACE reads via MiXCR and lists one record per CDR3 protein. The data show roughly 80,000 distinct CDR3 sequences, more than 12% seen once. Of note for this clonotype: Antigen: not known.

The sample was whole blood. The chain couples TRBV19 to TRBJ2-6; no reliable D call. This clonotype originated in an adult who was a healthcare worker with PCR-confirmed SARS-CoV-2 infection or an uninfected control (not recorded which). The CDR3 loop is CACSSGANVLTF. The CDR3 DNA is TGTGCCTGCAGCTCTGGGGCCAACGTCCTGACTTTC.